This TCR beta chain was captured in a study of control samples from healthy donors and cancer patients (dated by TCRdb to about 2020). Comment on this clone: The specificity of this receptor is unknown.

Receptor libraries were prepared by the immunoSEQ multiplex PCR assay. The table comes from immuneACCESS by way of TCRdb, which keeps in-frame sequences with V and J called. Part of the clones is missing from these tables; in studies checked, under half for an unresolved V gene and the rest for unknown reasons. The sample's table lists a count of some 190,000 clones. The biggest ten clones account for approximately 2.2% of the sample. CDR1 and CDR2 are drawn from the germline V gene: MNHEY, SVGAGI. Its CDR3 holds 12 amino acids, cysteine through phenylalanine. Only the CDR3 part of the read is kept: 36 bases, read in frame from the first base. V is clipped by 10 bases and J by 8 bases, and the sequence between their germline boundaries is 12 bases long.

The sequence links TRBV6-5 to TRBJ2-6; a weak D assignment points to TRBD1 (6 bases agree). Source material: blood. The sequence derives from a woman aged 30 to 39 in good health. CDR3 protein: CATEGDSNVLTF. The base sequence is TGTGCCACCGAGGGGGATTCCAACGTCCTGACTTTC.